This T cell receptor beta chain emerged from a study of early T cells in non-severe SARS-CoV-2 infection. Study-wide context: From unsorted whole blood, bulk RNA was sequenced, and the chains remained unpaired.

Each cDNA molecule carried a unique molecular identifier. TCRdb reprocessed the 5' RACE reads via MiXCR and lists one record per CDR3 protein. The sample lists tens of thousands of distinct CDR3 sequences; about 12% were seen once. The junction had 8 bases not matched to a gene; V was cut back by 6 bases and J by 5 bases. Germline assignment: CDR1 MNHNY and CDR2 SVGAGI (reference sequence). CDR3 length: 15 amino acids. Study observations and caveats: Matches to VDJdb favored anti-spike CD8 responses and missed private and CD4 specificities.

Comment on this clonotype: Its antigen is not identified.

The chain carries TRBV6-6 and TRBJ1-1; 11 bases line up with TRBD1. The sequence was collected from an adult who was a healthcare worker with PCR-confirmed SARS-CoV-2 infection or an uninfected control (not recorded which). The sequences come from whole blood, collected at baseline. Here the CDR3 DNA reads TGTGCCAGCAGCCACCGGGGACAGGGGGTAACTGAAGCTTTCTTT. The encoded protein is CASSHRGQGVTEAFF.